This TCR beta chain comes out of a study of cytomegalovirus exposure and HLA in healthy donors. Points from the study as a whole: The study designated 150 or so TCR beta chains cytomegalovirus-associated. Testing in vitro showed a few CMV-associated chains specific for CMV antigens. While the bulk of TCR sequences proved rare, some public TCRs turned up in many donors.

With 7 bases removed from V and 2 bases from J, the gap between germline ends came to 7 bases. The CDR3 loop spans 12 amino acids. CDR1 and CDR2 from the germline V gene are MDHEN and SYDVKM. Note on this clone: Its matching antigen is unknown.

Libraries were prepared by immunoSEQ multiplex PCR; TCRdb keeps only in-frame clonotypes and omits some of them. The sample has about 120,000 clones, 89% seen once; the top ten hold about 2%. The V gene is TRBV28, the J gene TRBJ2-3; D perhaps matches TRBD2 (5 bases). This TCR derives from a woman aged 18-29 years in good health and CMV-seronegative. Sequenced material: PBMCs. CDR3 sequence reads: CASNGNTDTQYF. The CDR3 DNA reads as TGTGCCAGCAACGGGAACACAGATACGCAGTATTTT. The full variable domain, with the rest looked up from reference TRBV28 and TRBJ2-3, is DVKVTQSSRYLVKRTGEKVFLECVQDMDHENMFWYRQDPGLGLRLIYFSYDVKMKEKGDIPEGYSVSREKKERFSLILESASTNQTSMYLCASNGNTDTQYFGPGTRLTVL.